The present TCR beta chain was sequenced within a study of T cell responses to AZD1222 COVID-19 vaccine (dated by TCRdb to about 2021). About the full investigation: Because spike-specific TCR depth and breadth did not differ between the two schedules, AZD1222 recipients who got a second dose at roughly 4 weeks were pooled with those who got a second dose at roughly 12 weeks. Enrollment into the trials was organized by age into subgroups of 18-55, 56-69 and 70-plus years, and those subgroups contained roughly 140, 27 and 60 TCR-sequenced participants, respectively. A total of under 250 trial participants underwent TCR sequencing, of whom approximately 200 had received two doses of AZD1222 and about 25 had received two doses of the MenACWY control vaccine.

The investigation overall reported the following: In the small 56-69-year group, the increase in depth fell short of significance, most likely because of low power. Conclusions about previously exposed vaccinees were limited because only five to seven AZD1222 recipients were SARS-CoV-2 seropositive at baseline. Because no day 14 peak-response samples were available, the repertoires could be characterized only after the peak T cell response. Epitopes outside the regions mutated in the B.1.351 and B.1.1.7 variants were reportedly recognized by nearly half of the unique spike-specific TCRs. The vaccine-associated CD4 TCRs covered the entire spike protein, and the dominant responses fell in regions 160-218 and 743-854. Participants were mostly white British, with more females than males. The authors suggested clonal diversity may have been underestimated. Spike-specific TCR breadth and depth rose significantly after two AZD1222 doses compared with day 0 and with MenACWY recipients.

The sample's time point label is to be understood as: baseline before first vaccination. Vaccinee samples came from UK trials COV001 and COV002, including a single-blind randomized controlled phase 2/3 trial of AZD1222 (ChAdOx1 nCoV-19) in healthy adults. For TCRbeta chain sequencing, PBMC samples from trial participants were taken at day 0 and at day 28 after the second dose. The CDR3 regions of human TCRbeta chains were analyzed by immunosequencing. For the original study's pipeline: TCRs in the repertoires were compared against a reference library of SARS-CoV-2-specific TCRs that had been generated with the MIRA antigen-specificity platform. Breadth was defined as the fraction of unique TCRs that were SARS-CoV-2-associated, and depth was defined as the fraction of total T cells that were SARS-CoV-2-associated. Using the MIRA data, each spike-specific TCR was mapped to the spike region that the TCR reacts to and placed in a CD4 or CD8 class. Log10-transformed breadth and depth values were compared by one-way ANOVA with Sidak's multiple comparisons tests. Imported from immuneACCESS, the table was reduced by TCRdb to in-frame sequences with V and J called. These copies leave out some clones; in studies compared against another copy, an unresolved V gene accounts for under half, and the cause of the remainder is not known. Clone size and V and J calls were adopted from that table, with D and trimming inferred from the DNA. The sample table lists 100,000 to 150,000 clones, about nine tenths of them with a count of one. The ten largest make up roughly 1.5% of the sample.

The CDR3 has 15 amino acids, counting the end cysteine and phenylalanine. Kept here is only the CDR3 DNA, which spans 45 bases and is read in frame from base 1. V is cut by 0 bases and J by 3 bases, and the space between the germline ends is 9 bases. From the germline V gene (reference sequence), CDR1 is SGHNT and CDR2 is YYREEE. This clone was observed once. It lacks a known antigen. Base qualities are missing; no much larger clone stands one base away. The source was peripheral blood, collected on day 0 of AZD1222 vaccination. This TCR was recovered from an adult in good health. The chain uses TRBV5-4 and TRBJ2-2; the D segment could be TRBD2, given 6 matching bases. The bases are TGTGCCAGCAGCTTGGGGCGGGGATACACCGGGGAGCTGTTTTTT. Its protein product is CASSLGRGYTGELFF.